This is a list of T cell receptor beta chains from one sample in a study of blood T cell repertoires in COVID-19. TCRdb's table, derived via immunoSEQ multiplex PCR, lists solely in-frame clones and lacks some. The sample includes a few hundred thousand clones, roughly 90% of them seen just once. The sequenced sample was peripheral blood. The origin of the receptors is a woman younger than 45 with COVID-19, enrolled during active disease. Both conserved end residues are part of each CDR3. The D gene is left open where the match is weak.

cdr3_nt	cdr3_aa	d_call	v_call	j_call
TGCGCCAGCAGTCCACATGGGGACAGGGAGAATCAGCCCCAGCATTTT	CASSPHGDRENQPQHF	TRBD1	TRBV23-1	TRBJ1-5
TGTGCCAGCAGTTTACCCGAGACGGAGAGGTATGGCTACACCTTC	CASSLPETERYGYTF	.	TRBV28	TRBJ1-2
TGCGCCAGCAGCTTGAGGGGCGGGGTGCCCACAGATACGCAGTATTTT	CASSLRGGVPTDTQYF	.	TRBV5-1	TRBJ2-3
TGTGCCAGCAGCTCCGGACTCTTTAGCGAGCAGTACTTC	CASSSGLFSEQYF	.	TRBV7-9	TRBJ2-7
TGTGCCAGCAGGGAGGGAACCACTTTGAACACTGAAGCTTTCTTT	CASREGTTLNTEAFF	.	TRBV3-1/TRBV3-2	TRBJ1-1
TGTGCCAGTAGTACCCCTGACAGGTACTATGGCTACACCTTC	CASSTPDRYYGYTF	.	TRBV19	TRBJ1-2
TGTGCCAGTAGTGGACTCAGGACAGGGGGCAATCAGCCCCAGCATTTT	CASSGLRTGGNQPQHF	TRBD1	TRBV19	TRBJ1-5
TGTGCCAGCAGCTTAGAAGCTAACTCCTACAATGAGCAGTTCTTC	CASSLEANSYNEQFF	.	TRBV7-3	TRBJ2-1
TGTGCTAATGCTTTAGCGGGGAACAATGAGCAGTTCTTC	CANALAGNNEQFF	TRBD2	TRBV12-5	TRBJ2-1
TGTGCCAGCAGCGCAGGGGAGGGCTCTGGAAACACCATATATTTT	CASSAGEGSGNTIYF	.	TRBV21-1	TRBJ1-3
TGTGCCAGCTCACCACCGGCGGGACCCTACAATGAGCAGTTCTTC	CASSPPAGPYNEQFF	.	TRBV18	TRBJ2-1
TGTGCCTCCCTTTTAGGGACAGGGGCCGGGGAGCTGTTTTTT	CASLLGTGAGELFF	TRBD1	TRBV2	TRBJ2-2
TGCGCCAGCAGCCTGGGACAGGGTATCACTGAAGCTTTCTTT	CASSLGQGITEAFF	TRBD1	TRBV5-1	TRBJ1-1
TGTGCCAGCAGCCCCGCTGGGACTAAAGAGACCCAGTACTTC	CASSPAGTKETQYF	TRBD2	TRBV5-4	TRBJ2-5
TGTGCCAGTAGTATGCCCGGGTCCCCCCGCAATCAGCCCCAGCATTTT	CASSMPGSPRNQPQHF	.	TRBV19	TRBJ1-5
TGTGCCAGCAGCTCCAGTGGAGTCGGTGAGCAGTTCTTC	CASSSSGVGEQFF	.	TRBV7-7	TRBJ2-1
TGTGCCATCAGTGGACTAGCGGAGGAGGGGGAGCAGTACTTC	CAISGLAEEGEQYF	TRBD2	TRBV10-3	TRBJ2-7
TGTGCCAGCAGGAGACAGGGTGCCACTGAAGCTTTCTTT	CASRRQGATEAFF	TRBD1	TRBV12-3/TRBV12-4	TRBJ1-1
TGTGCCAGTAGCCCGGGGGGAGTCGCTTTCTTT	CASSPGGVAFF	.	TRBV19	TRBJ1-1